The 3 T cell receptor beta chains below were found in one sample sequenced in a study of monozygotic twins with inflammatory bowel disease. With the 5' RACE reads reprocessed, TCRdb shows one record per CDR3 protein and no DNA. Its clone listing holds 150,000 to 200,000 distinct CDR3 sequences. Sample: blood. The receptors shown here come from a human donor with ulcerative colitis or Crohn's disease, or a healthy co-twin of an affected twin (not recorded which).

The chain recombines TRBV20-1 with TRBJ2-1; TCRdb returns TRBD1, unconfirmable since there is no DNA. The CDR3 has 16 amino acids. Germline V gene lookup returns CDR1 DFQATT and CDR2 SNEGSKA (reference sequence). This CDR3 reads CSARDPLAGGYNEQFF.

V usage is TRBV6-1 and J usage is TRBJ1-2; TCRdb lists TRBD1, though no DNA is available to test this call. The CDR3 length is 14 residues. Germline CDR1 reads MNHNS; CDR2 reads SASEGT. CDR3 sequence: CASSTASGSHGYTF.

The chain couples TRBV4-1 to TRBJ1-1. The CDR3 has 15 residues. Germline V gene data show CDR1 as MGHRA and CDR2 as YSYEKL. CDR3 residues: CASSQFAGPDTEAFF.